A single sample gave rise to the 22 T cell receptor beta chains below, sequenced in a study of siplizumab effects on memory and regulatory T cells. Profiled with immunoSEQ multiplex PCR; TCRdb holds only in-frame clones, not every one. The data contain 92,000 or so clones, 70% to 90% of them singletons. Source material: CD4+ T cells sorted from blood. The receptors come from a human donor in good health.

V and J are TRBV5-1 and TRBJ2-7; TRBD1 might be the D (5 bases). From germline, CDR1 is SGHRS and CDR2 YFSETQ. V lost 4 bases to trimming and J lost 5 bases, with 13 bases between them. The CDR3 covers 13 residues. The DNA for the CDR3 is TGCGCCAGCAGCAACCCAGGGTTCAACGAGCAGTACTTC. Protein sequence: CASSNPGFNEQYF. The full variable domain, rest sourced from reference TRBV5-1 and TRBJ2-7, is KAGVTQTPRYLIKTRGQQVTLSCSPISGHRSVSWYQQTPGQGLQFLFEYFSETQRNKGNFPGRFSGRQFSNSRSEMNVSTLELGDSALYLCASSNPGFNEQYFGPGTRLTVT.

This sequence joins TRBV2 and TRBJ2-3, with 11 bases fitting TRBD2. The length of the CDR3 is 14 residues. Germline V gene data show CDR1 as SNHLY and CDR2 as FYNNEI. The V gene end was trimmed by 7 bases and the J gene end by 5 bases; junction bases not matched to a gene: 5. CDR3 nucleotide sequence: TGTGCCAGCAAAGATGGACTAGCGGGAGATACGCAGTATTTT. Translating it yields CASKDGLAGDTQYF.

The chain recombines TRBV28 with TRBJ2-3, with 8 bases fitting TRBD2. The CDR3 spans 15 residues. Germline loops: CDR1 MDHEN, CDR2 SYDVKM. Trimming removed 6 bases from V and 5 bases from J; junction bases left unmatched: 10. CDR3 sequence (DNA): TGTGCCAGCAGAACCCGAGCGGGGGCGCAAGATACGCAGTATTTT. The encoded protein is CASRTRAGAQDTQYF.

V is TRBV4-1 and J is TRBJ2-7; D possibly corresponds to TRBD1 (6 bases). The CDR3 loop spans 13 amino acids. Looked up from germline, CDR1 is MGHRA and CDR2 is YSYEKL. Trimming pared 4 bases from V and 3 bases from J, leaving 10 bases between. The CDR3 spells CASSRDIVYEQYF. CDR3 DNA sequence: TGCGCCAGCAGCCGGGACATAGTCTACGAGCAGTACTTC.

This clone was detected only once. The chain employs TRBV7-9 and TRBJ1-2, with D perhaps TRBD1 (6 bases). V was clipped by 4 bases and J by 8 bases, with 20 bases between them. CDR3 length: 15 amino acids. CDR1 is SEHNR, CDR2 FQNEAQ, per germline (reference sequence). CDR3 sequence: CASSSLISQGRGYTF. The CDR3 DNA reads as TGTGCCAGCAGCTCCCTTATCAGTCAGGGGAGAGGCTACACCTTC.

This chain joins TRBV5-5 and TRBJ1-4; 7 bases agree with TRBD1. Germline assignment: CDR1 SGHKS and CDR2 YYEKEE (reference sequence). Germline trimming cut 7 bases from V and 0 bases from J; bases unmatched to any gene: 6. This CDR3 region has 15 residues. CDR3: CASGRGDATNEKLFF. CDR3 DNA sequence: TGTGCCAGCGGCAGGGGGGATGCAACTAATGAAAAACTGTTTTTT.

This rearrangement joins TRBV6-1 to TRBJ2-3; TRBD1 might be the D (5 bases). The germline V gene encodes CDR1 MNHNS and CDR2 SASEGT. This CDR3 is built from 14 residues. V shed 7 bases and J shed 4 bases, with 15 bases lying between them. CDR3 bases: TGTGCCAGCACAACAGGTTTCTGGTCAGATACGCAGTATTTT. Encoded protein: CASTTGFWSDTQYF.

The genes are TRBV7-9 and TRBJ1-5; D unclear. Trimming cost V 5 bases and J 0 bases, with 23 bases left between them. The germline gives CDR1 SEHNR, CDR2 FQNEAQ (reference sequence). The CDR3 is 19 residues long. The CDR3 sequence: CASSHFPKHGLYSNQPQHF. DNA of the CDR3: TGTGCCAGCAGCCACTTCCCAAAACATGGACTCTATAGCAATCAGCCCCAGCATTTT.

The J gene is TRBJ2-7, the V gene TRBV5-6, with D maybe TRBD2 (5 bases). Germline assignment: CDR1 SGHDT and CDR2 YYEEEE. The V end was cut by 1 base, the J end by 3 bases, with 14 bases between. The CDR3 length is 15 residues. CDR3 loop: CASSLWETNLYEQYF. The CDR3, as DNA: TGTGCCAGCAGCTTGTGGGAGACTAACCTCTACGAGCAGTACTTC.

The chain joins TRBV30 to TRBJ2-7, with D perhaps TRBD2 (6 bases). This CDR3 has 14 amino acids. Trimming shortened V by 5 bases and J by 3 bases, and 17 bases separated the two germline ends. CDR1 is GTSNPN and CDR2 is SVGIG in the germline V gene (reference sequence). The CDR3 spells CAWGVGGIGYEQYF. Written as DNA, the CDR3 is TGTGCCTGGGGGGTTGGGGGGATCGGCTACGAGCAGTACTTC.

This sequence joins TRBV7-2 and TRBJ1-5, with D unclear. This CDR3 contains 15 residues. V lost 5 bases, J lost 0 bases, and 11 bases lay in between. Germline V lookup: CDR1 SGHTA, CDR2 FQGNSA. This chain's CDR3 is CASSQDGDSNQPQHF. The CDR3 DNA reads TGTGCCAGCAGCCAGGACGGAGATAGCAATCAGCCCCAGCATTTT. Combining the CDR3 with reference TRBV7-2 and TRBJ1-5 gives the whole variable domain GAGVSQSPSNKVTEKGKDVELRCDPISGHTALYWYRQSLGQGLEFLIYFQGNSAPDKSGLPSDRFSAERTGGSVSTLTIQRTQQEDSAVYLCASSQDGDSNQPQHFGDGTRLSIL.

Written as DNA, the CDR3 is TGTGCCAGCAGTGAGGGGGTAGTGAAGCAAGAGACCCAGTACTTC. Its translation is CASSEGVVKQETQYF. The rearrangement links TRBV2 to TRBJ2-5; D may match TRBD1 or TRBD2 (5 bases each). This CDR3 region has 15 residues. V shed 3 bases and J shed 2 bases, with 13 bases lying between them. Germline lookup yields CDR1 SNHLY and CDR2 FYNNEI.

The CDR3 DNA reads TGTGCCAGCAGTCCCGGGGTAAGGCGCGAGCAGTACTTC. The encoded protein is CASSPGVRREQYF. The gene calls are TRBV7-3 and TRBJ2-7; tentatively, D is TRBD2 (5 bases). CDR1 and CDR2 from the germline V gene are SGHTA and FQGTGA. The CDR3 is 13 residues long. The germline V and J ends were trimmed by 6 bases and 6 bases, with 15 bases remaining between them.

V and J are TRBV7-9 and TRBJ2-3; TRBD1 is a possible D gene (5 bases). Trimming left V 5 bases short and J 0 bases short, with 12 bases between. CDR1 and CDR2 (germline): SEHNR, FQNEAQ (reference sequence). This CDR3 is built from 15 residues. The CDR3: CASSAPGPSTDTQYF. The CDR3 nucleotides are TGTGCCAGCAGCGCCCCAGGGCCTAGCACAGATACGCAGTATTTT.

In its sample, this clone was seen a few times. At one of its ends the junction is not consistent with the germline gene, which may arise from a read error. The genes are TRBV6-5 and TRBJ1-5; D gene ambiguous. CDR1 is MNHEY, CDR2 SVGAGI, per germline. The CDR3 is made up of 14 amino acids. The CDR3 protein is CASSRTVRYHPQHF. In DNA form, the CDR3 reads TGTGCCAGCAGCAGGACCGTGCGTTATCACCCCCAGCATTTT.

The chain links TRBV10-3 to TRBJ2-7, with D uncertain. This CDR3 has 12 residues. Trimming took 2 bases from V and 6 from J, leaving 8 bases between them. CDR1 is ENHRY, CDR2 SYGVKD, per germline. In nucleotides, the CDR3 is TGTGCCATCAGTGAGATAGGCTTCGAGCAGTACTTC. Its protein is CAISEIGFEQYF.

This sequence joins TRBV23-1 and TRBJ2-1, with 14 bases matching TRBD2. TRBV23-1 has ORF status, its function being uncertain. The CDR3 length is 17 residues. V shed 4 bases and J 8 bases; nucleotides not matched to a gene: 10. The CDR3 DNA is TGCGCCAGCAGTCCGAGGACTAGCGGGAGGCCTGGTGATGAGCAGTTCTTC. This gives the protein CASSPRTSGRPGDEQFF.

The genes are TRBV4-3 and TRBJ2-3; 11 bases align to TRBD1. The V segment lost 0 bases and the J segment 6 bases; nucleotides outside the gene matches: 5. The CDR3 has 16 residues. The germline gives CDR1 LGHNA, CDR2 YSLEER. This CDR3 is CASSQDTDRGQDTQYF. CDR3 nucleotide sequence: TGCGCCAGCAGCCAAGATACGGACAGGGGGCAGGATACGCAGTATTTT.

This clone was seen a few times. The CDR3: CASSSESFADTQYF. DNA for the CDR3: TGTGCCAGCAGCTCTGAAAGTTTCGCGGATACGCAGTATTTT. The V gene is TRBV7-6, the J gene TRBJ2-3; D gene unclear. Germline lookup yields CDR1 SGHVS and CDR2 FNYEAQ. The CDR3 has 14 residues. V lost 4 bases to trimming and J lost 6 bases, with 14 bases between them.

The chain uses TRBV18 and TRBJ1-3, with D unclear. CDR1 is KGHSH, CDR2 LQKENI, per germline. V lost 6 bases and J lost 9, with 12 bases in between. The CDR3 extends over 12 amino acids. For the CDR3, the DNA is TGTGCCAGCTCCGAGTTCGGTGCCACCATATATTTT. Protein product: CASSEFGATIYF.

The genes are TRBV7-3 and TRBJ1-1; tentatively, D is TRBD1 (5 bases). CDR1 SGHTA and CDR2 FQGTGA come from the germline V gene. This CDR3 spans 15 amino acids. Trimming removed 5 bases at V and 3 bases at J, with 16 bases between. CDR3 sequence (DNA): TGTGCCAGCAGCCATATCGGGGCCCGGGACACTGAAGCTTTCTTT. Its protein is CASSHIGARDTEAFF.

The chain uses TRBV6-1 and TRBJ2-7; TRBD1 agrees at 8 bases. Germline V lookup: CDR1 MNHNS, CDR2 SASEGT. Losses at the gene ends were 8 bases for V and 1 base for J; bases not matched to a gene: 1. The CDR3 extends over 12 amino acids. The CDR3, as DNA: TGTGCCAGCGGACAGGGATCCTACGAGCAGTACTTC. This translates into CASGQGSYEQYF.